A selection of T cell receptor beta chains follows, all from one sample in a study of blood T cell repertoires in COVID-19. Some clones are missing from TCRdb's copy, which holds only in-frame ones; the method was immunoSEQ multiplex PCR. The sample holds about 160,000 clones, over 60% seen once. The material sequenced was peripheral blood. All receptors derive from a man in his sixties with acute or convalescent COVID-19. The CDR3 runs from the conserved cysteine through the conserved F or W. D genes are given only for firm matches. Part of the rows lack a size; the others show once, few, many or a class for expanded clones.

v_call	j_call	d_call	clone_size	cdr3_aa	cdr3_nt
TRBV29-1	TRBJ2-7	.	once	CSVEFREGAYEQYF	TGCAGCGTTGAATTCAGGGAGGGGGCCTACGAGCAGTACTTC
TRBV7-3	TRBJ2-5	TRBD1	.	CASSSGQGAETQYF	TGTGCCAGCAGCTCCGGACAGGGGGCCGAGACCCAGTACTTC
TRBV6-2/TRBV6-3	TRBJ1-4	.	.	CASSSDSGWTAEKLFF	TGTGCCAGCAGTTCGGATTCCGGCTGGACAGCTGAAAAACTGTTTTTT
TRBV5-6	TRBJ1-2	TRBD1	.	CASSQTGVGYGYTF	TGTGCCAGCAGCCAGACAGGGGTGGGCTATGGCTACACCTTC
TRBV3-1/TRBV3-2	TRBJ2-3	TRBD2	.	CASSQDVSGGLGTQYF	TGTGCCAGCAGCCAAGATGTAAGCGGGGGGTTGGGTACGCAGTATTTT
TRBV7-3	TRBJ1-1	TRBD1	.	CASSPRGQGNTEAFF	TGTGCCAGCAGCCCAAGGGGACAGGGCAACACTGAAGCTTTCTTT
TRBV5-4	TRBJ2-1	TRBD1	.	CASSLQGVEQFF	TGTGCCAGCAGCTTACAGGGGGTTGAGCAGTTCTTC
TRBV11-2	TRBJ1-2	TRBD1	.	CASSTRQGLYGYTF	TGTGCCAGCAGCACTCGACAGGGACTCTATGGCTACACCTTC
TRBV24-1	TRBJ2-7	TRBD1	.	CATSRTGVGWQYF	TGTGCCACCAGTAGGACAGGGGTAGGATGGCAGTACTTC
TRBV7-8	TRBJ1-2	TRBD1	once	CASSSTEQGSGGYTF	TGTGCCAGCAGCTCCACGGAACAGGGGTCGGGAGGCTACACCTTC
TRBV3-1/TRBV3-2	TRBJ2-7	TRBD1	few	CASSQSDRGEQYF	TGTGCCAGCAGCCAAAGTGACAGGGGCGAGCAGTACTTC
TRBV30	TRBJ1-1	.	.	CAWSVGGWTEAFF	TGTGCCTGGAGTGTAGGGGGTTGGACTGAAGCTTTCTTT
TRBV18	TRBJ2-5	.	.	CASSPEGGLGETQYF	TGTGCCAGCTCACCGGAGGGGGGGCTAGGAGAGACCCAGTACTTC
TRBV7-8	TRBJ1-2	.	.	CASSLGGKDYGYTF	TGTGCCAGCAGCTTGGGAGGGAAAGACTATGGCTACACCTTC
TRBV6-5	TRBJ1-5	.	.	CASSSRGGNQPQHF	TGTGCCAGCAGTTCCAGGGGCGGGAATCAGCCCCAGCATTTT
TRBV19	TRBJ2-1	TRBD2	.	CASSPTSGGGNEQFF	TGTGCCAGTAGTCCAACTAGCGGGGGTGGAAATGAGCAGTTCTTC
TRBV9	TRBJ1-3	TRBD1	.	CASSGDSSGNTIYF	TGTGCCAGCAGCGGGGACAGCTCTGGAAACACCATATATTTT
TRBV5-5	TRBJ2-7	TRBD1	.	CASSYGTESYEQYF	TGTGCCAGCAGCTATGGGACAGAATCCTACGAGCAGTACTTC
TRBV11-2	TRBJ2-5	.	.	CASSPLLREQETQYF	TGTGCCAGCAGCCCGCTTCTGAGGGAGCAAGAGACCCAGTACTTC
TRBV13	TRBJ2-5	.	once	CASSHGETQYF	TGTGCCAGCAGCCACGGGGAGACCCAGTACTTC
TRBV19	TRBJ2-1	.	few	CASSIVPVYNEQFF	TGTGCCAGTAGTATAGTACCAGTCTACAATGAGCAGTTCTTC
TRBV5-5	TRBJ2-1	TRBD1	once	CASSPGTVMSNEQFF	TGTGCCAGCAGCCCAGGGACAGTAATGAGCAATGAGCAGTTCTTC
TRBV27	TRBJ1-5	TRBD1	.	CASSKGQFGNQPQHF	TGTGCCAGCAGTAAGGGACAGTTTGGAAATCAGCCCCAGCATTTT
TRBV5-1	TRBJ2-1	TRBD1	few	CASSLEDRLRDEQFF	TGCGCCAGCAGCTTGGAGGACAGGCTTCGGGATGAGCAGTTCTTC
TRBV12-5	TRBJ1-5	TRBD1	.	CASGFQQGYSNQPQHF	TGTGCTAGTGGTTTTCAACAGGGGTATAGCAATCAGCCCCAGCATTTT
TRBV9	TRBJ1-6	.	.	CASNRGSSGSPLHF	TGTGCCAGCAATCGGGGGTCCTCTGGATCACCCCTCCACTTT
TRBV5-6	TRBJ2-5	TRBD2	.	CASSLAELAGGQETQYF	TGTGCCAGCAGCTTGGCGGAGCTAGCGGGGGGGCAAGAGACCCAGTACTTC
TRBV4-3	TRBJ1-4	.	.	CASSLGTRNEKLFF	TGCGCCAGCAGCCTAGGGACACGGAATGAAAAACTGTTTTTT
TRBV27	TRBJ2-1	TRBD1	.	CASSLGQGGHNEQFF	TGTGCCAGCAGTCTCGGACAGGGGGGACACAATGAGCAGTTCTTC
TRBV29-1	TRBJ2-3	.	.	CSVISRGRTDTQYF	TGCAGCGTTATTTCGCGGGGGCGCACAGATACGCAGTATTTT
TRBV3-1/TRBV3-2	TRBJ1-2	.	.	CASSPPRGEGYTF	TGTGCCAGCAGCCCGCCGCGGGGCGAGGGCTACACCTTC
TRBV27	TRBJ1-6	.	.	CASSLGDQGQSLHF	TGTGCCAGCAGCCTAGGGGATCAGGGTCAGTCGCTCCACTTT
TRBV4-3	TRBJ1-6	.	few	CASSQGGDNSPLHF	TGCGCCAGCAGCCAAGGGGGGGACAATTCACCCCTCCACTTT
TRBV7-2	TRBJ2-3	TRBD2	.	CASSSSGGRGDTQYF	TGTGCCAGCAGCTCTAGCGGGGGCCGGGGAGATACGCAGTATTTT
TRBV4-3	TRBJ2-1	TRBD1	.	CASSLDRGNEQFF	TGCGCCAGCAGCCTAGACAGGGGAAATGAGCAGTTCTTC
TRBV6-5	TRBJ1-3	.	few	CASSRGLSSGNTIYF	TGTGCCAGCAGCCGCGGACTGAGCTCTGGAAACACCATATATTTT
TRBV2	TRBJ1-2	.	.	CASVYRDFGEGYTF	.
TRBV13	TRBJ2-5	TRBD2	.	CASSSRTSGGGETQYF	TGTGCCAGCAGCTCCAGGACTAGCGGGGGGGGAGAGACCCAGTACTTC
TRBV7-8	TRBJ2-7	TRBD1	.	CASSLDRGLYEQYF	TGTGCCAGCAGCTTAGACAGGGGGCTGTACGAGCAGTACTTC
TRBV9	TRBJ2-7	.	.	CASSPEGASYEQYF	TGTGCCAGCAGCCCCGAAGGAGCCTCCTACGAGCAGTACTTC
TRBV6-4	TRBJ2-3	TRBD1	few	CASSIDRGEDTQYF	TGTGCCAGCAGTATAGACAGGGGGGAAGATACGCAGTATTTT
TRBV19	TRBJ1-2	TRBD1	.	CASRGTGSLNYGYTF	TGTGCCAGTAGGGGGACAGGCAGCCTTAACTATGGCTACACCTTC
TRBV3-1/TRBV3-2	TRBJ1-5	.	.	CASGDMSNQPQHF	TGTGCCAGCGGGGACATGTCGAATCAGCCCCAGCATTTT
TRBV29-1	TRBJ2-6	.	.	CSVVIGAGANVLTF	TGCAGCGTTGTAATAGGGGCTGGGGCCAACGTCCTGACTTTC
TRBV5-1	TRBJ2-3	TRBD2	once	CASSYSGGPTDTQYF	TGCGCCAGCAGCTATAGCGGGGGGCCGACAGATACGCAGTATTTT
TRBV19	TRBJ2-5	TRBD2	.	CASSRLAGGLGTQYF	TGTGCCAGTAGTCGTCTAGCGGGGGGGCTGGGGACCCAGTACTTC
TRBV18	TRBJ2-5	TRBD2	.	CASSPSLAYETQYF	TGTGCCAGCTCACCTTCACTAGCGTACGAGACCCAGTACTTC
TRBV12-3/TRBV12-4	TRBJ1-2	.	.	CASSSDSGYTF	TGTGCCAGCAGCTCCGACAGTGGCTACACCTTC